Listed below are T cell receptor beta chains from one sample, sequenced in a study of blood T cells in healthy people across ages. TCRdb passed the 5' RACE reads through MiXCR, listing each CDR3 protein once. The sample yields 650,000 to 1,000,000 distinct CDR3 sequences, about 47% seen once. Sequencing was performed on blood. These receptors were taken from a man older than 75 in good health. Both conserved end residues are part of each CDR3. D genes are given only for firm matches. A clone size is listed for some rows: how often the clone was seen (once, few, many), or a class if it is expanded.

TRBV15	NA	TRBJ1-2	TRBD1	TGTGCCACCAGCACAGGACAGGGGGCTGGCTACACCTTC	CATSTGQGAGYTF
TRBV19	NA	TRBJ1-2	TRBD1	TGTGCCAGTACCCCGGGACAGGGGTTATATGGCTACACCTTC	CASTPGQGLYGYTF
TRBV6-6	many	TRBJ2-1	NA	TGTGCCAGCAGTTACGGTGGAGAGCAGTTCTTC	CASSYGGEQFF
TRBV7-2	many	TRBJ2-7	TRBD2	TGTGCCAGCAGTCAAGCGGGGGGGGCCTACGAGCAGTACTTC	CASSQAGGAYEQYF
TRBV6-1	NA	TRBJ2-7	NA	TGTGCCACATCACGGGACCATTCCTACGAGCAGTACTTC	CATSRDHSYEQYF
TRBV5-1	NA	TRBJ1-1	TRBD1	TGCGCCAGCAGCTCGACAGGGGTCACTGAAGCTTTCTTT	CASSSTGVTEAFF
TRBV20-1	NA	TRBJ2-5	TRBD2	TGCAGTGCTAGTTTGCGGGGGTACCAAGAGACCCAGTACTTC	CSASLRGYQETQYF
TRBV7-9	NA	TRBJ2-7	TRBD2	TGTGCCAGCAGCGCGGGACTAGGATTTTTCTACGAGCAGTACTTC	CASSAGLGFFYEQYF
TRBV6-2/TRBV6-3	NA	TRBJ2-1	NA	TGTGCCAGCAGTGACTCTGGGATCAATGAGCAGTTCTTC	CASSDSGINEQFF
TRBV20-1	once	TRBJ2-7	NA	TGCAGTGCTAGAGATCGCCGGCAACCCTCACCCTACGAGCAGTACTTC	CSARDRRQPSPYEQYF
TRBV7-2	few	TRBJ2-7	TRBD2	TGTGCCAGCAGCTTAAAAACTAGCGGGAGCCGGGAGCAGTACTTC	CASSLKTSGSREQYF
TRBV7-2	NA	TRBJ2-3	NA	TGTGCCAGCAGCCGGATAGCGGTCACCGGGCGGGATACGCAGTATTTT	CASSRIAVTGRDTQYF
TRBV12-3/TRBV12-4	NA	TRBJ1-5	NA	TGTGCCAGCAGTTCCAGGGTCCAGAATCAGCCCCAGCATTTT	CASSSRVQNQPQHF
TRBV27	NA	TRBJ2-1	TRBD2	TGTGCCAGCAGTTTATCGGGACTAGCGGGAGGTGGTGAGCAGTTCTTC	CASSLSGLAGGGEQFF
TRBV24-1	once	TRBJ2-3	NA	TGTGCCACCAGTGACACCAGGACAGAAAGCACAGATACGCAGTATTTT	CATSDTRTESTDTQYF
TRBV7-2	once	TRBJ2-7	TRBD2	TGTGCCAGCAGCTTAGCCCTAGCGGCCCATGGGGACGAGCAGTACTTC	CASSLALAAHGDEQYF
TRBV10-3	few	TRBJ2-5	NA	TGTGCCATCCGACCCGGGGCTTCAGAGACCCAGTACTTC	CAIRPGASETQYF
TRBV12-3/TRBV12-4	once	TRBJ2-1	NA	TGTGCCAGCAGTTTACGGGGTGAGCAGTTATTC	CASSLRGEQLF
TRBV25-1	NA	TRBJ1-4	TRBD1	TGTGCCAGCAGGCAAGTGGGGACAGGGAGTGCAAAACTGTTTTTT	CASRQVGTGSAKLFF
TRBV4-1	NA	TRBJ1-4	NA	TGCGCCAGCAGCCACCTTACAGGTGAAGCTAATGAAAAACTGTTTTTT	CASSHLTGEANEKLFF
TRBV5-1	NA	TRBJ1-5	NA	TGCGCCAGCAGCTTCTTCCCCGGGAATCAGACTTTGGGCAATCAGCCCCAGCATTTT	CASSFFPGNQTLGNQPQHF
TRBV20-1	NA	TRBJ2-7	NA	TGCAGTGCCTGGACCCGGGTACAGTACGAGCAGTACTTC	CSAWTRVQYEQYF
TRBV6-6	once	TRBJ2-7	TRBD1	TGTGCCAACAGCCGGGGACAGACCTACGAGCAGTACTTC	CANSRGQTYEQYF
TRBV6-6	few	TRBJ2-2	NA	TGTGCCAGCCTCATGGGAGCGGCGAACACCGGGGAGCTGTTTTTT	CASLMGAANTGELFF
TRBV20-1	NA	TRBJ1-5	TRBD1	TGCAGTGCTATCCGGGACAGGGGTGGACAGCCCCAGCATTTT	CSAIRDRGGQPQHF
TRBV29-1	few	TRBJ1-2	NA	TGCAGCGTTACGGGCGGGTACAACTATGGCTACACCTTC	CSVTGGYNYGYTF
TRBV7-8	NA	TRBJ1-2	TRBD1	TGTGCCAGCAGCAATACAGGGGGCAACGGCTACACCTTC	CASSNTGGNGYTF
TRBV7-2	few	TRBJ2-3	NA	TGTGCCAGCAGCCCACTGACGGCTGGAGATACGCAGTATTTT	CASSPLTAGDTQYF
TRBV6-1	few	TRBJ1-1	NA	TGTGCCAGCAGCGCCAGTGGACAGCAAGAAGCTTTCTTT	CASSASGQQEAFF
TRBV7-2	NA	TRBJ2-7	NA	TGTGCCAGCAGCCTAGGAGGGCCAGGAGAGGCCCAGTACTTC	CASSLGGPGEAQYF
TRBV21-1	NA	TRBJ2-7	NA	TGTGCCAGCAGCAACGACAGGACGACCCCCGACGAGCAGTACTTC	CASSNDRTTPDEQYF
TRBV20-1	NA	TRBJ2-7	TRBD2	TGCAGTGCTAAAATAGCGGGGGCCAACTACGAGCAGTACTTC	CSAKIAGANYEQYF
TRBV10-3	NA	TRBJ2-7	TRBD2	TGTGCCATCAGAGCTGGGACTAGCCAAACCTACGAGCAGTACTTC	CAIRAGTSQTYEQYF
TRBV5-1	NA	TRBJ2-1	TRBD2	TGCGCCAGCAGGCCTAAACTAGCGGGAGGGCCAGGGAAGTTCTTC	CASRPKLAGGPGKFF
TRBV6-2/TRBV6-3	NA	TRBJ2-5	NA	TGTGCCAGCAGTCCGCCCCGCCTACTAGTAGGCGAGACCCAGTACTTC	CASSPPRLLVGETQYF
TRBV24-1	NA	TRBJ2-5	NA	TGTGCCACCAGTGATACGGGACTGATCCAAGAGACCCAGTACTTC	CATSDTGLIQETQYF
TRBV7-3	few	TRBJ1-4	NA	TGTGCCAGCAGCTTAGACGGGAAGACTAATGAAAAACTGTTTTTT	CASSLDGKTNEKLFF
TRBV6-1	few	TRBJ2-3	NA	TGTGCCAGCAGTGAGGCACCCGGACTGAGCACAGATACGCAGTATTTT	CASSEAPGLSTDTQYF
TRBV4-1	NA	TRBJ2-1	TRBD2	TGCGCCAGCAGCCAACCGGCTAGCGGGAGGCTCAATGAGCAGTTCTTC	CASSQPASGRLNEQFF
TRBV25-1	NA	TRBJ2-1	NA	TGTGCCAGCAGTGGTTGGCTTGGGAATGAGCAGTTCTTC	CASSGWLGNEQFF